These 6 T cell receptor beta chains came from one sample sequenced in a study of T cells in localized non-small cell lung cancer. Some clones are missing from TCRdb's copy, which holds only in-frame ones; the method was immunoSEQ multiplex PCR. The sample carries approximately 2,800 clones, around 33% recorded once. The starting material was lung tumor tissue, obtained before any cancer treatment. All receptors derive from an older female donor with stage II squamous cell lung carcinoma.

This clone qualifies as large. CDR3 nucleotide sequence: TGTGCCAGCTCAACCGGGACAGGGGTGGGGAACACTGAAGCTTTCTTT. As protein: CASSTGTGVGNTEAFF. The J gene is TRBJ1-1, the V gene TRBV18, with TRBD1 identical over 10 bases. J lost 1 base, V lost 5 bases, and 7 bases had no gene match. The CDR3 totals 16 residues. The germline CDR1 and CDR2 sequences are KGHSH and LQKENI.

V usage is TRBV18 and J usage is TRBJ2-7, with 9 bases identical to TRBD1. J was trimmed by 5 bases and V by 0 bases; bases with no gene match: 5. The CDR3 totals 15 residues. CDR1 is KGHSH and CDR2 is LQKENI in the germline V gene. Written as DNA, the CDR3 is TGTGCCAGCTCACCACCGGGACAGGGTCAACACGAGCAGTACTTC. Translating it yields CASSPPGQGQHEQYF.

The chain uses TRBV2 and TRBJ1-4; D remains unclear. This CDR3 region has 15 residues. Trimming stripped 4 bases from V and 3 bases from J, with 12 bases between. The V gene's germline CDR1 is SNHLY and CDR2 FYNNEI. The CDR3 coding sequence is TGTGCCAGCAGTGCGATGGGTGCGGCTAATGAAAAACTGTTTTTT. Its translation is CASSAMGAANEKLFF.

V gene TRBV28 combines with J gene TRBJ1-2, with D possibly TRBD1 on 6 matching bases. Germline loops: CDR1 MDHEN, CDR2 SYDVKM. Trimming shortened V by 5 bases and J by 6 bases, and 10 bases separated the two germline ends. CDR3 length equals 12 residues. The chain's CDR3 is CASSDYRDGYTF. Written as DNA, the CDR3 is TGTGCCAGCAGTGACTACAGGGATGGCTACACCTTC.

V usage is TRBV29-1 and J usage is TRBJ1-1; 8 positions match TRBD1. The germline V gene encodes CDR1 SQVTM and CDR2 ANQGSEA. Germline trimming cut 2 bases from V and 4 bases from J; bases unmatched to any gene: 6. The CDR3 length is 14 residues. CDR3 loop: CSVESRTGGTEAFF. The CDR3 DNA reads TGCAGCGTTGAAAGTCGTACAGGGGGCACTGAAGCTTTCTTT.

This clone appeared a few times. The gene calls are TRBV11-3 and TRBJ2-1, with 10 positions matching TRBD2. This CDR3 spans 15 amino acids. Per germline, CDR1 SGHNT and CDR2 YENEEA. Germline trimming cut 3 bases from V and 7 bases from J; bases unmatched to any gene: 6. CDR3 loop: CASSFRTSGLNEQFF. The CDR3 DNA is TGTGCCAGCAGCTTCCGGACTAGCGGACTAAATGAGCAGTTCTTC.